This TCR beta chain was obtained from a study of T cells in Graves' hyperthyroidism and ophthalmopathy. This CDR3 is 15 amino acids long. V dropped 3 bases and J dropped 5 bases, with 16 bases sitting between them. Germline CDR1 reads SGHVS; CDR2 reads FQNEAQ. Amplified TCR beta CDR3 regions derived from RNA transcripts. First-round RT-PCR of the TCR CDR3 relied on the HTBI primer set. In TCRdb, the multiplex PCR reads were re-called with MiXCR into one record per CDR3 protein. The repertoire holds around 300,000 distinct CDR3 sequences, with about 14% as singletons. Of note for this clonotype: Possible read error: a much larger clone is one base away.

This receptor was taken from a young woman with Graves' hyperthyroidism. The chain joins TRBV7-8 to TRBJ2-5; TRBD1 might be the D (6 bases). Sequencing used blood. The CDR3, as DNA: TGTGCCAGCAGCTTTAAAAGGGGGTTGGGGGAGACCCAGTACTTC. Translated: CASSFKRGLGETQYF.